This TCR beta chain came from a study of blood T cell repertoires in COVID-19. Study at large: Samples came from the United States, Italy and Spain, spanning acute and convalescent COVID-19. T cells, B-cell-depleted T cells, or PBMCs supplied cDNA or gDNA.

Germline V gene data show CDR1 as MRHNA and CDR2 as SNTAGT. Trimming took off 6 bases at V and 7 bases at J, with 16 bases between the two ends. The CDR3 runs to 14 residues. The data were produced by immunoSEQ multiplex PCR, yet TCRdb's version contains in-frame clones alone and is incomplete. Among about 49,000 clones listed, roughly 83% were seen once. The TCR originated in a human donor in a cohort sampled during active COVID-19. The sequenced material came from peripheral blood. This chain links TRBV6-4 with TRBJ1-5, with unresolved D. DNA for the CDR3: TGTGCCAGCAGGTCCAGCCCGAGGAAACAGCCCCAGCATTTT. It codes for CASRSSPRKQPQHF.